This TCR beta chain was captured by sequencing in a study of cytomegalovirus exposure and HLA in healthy donors (dated by TCRdb to the late 2010s). Turning to the overall study: In an earlier analysis of under 750 of the donors, roughly 300 Gb of sequence data and 117 million unique TCR beta sequences from about 179 million T cells were reported. An early release covering 500 to 750 HLA-typed donors comprised roughly 300 gigabases of sequencing data and some 79 million unique TCR sequences. Of the roughly 400 genotyped donors, roughly 80% fell in the genetic ancestry cluster associated with self-reported Caucasian donors. The study aimed to test whether signatures of past pathogen exposure could be identified by cataloging public T cell receptors. The study used immunosequencing to profile the T cell repertoires of hundreds of subjects and linked those repertoires to cytomegalovirus serostatus. Besides the first cohort of approximately 670 subjects, a separate validation cohort made up of 120 different subjects was used. High-throughput TCR immunosequencing, statistical association of individual TCRs with disease status, and machine learning were combined to predict cytomegalovirus infection status. To study patterns of TCR occurrence, a later analysis re-analyzed previously published TCR beta repertoires from 666 donors and added high-resolution HLA genotyping. Rather than drawing on any new phenotypic data, the later analysis identified candidate immune exposures from TCR beta sequences and the way those sequences occurred across donors. To decide whether each TCR beta V gene segment behaved as functional or pseudogenic, an earlier analysis of some 600 of the donors relied on high-throughput TCR beta sequencing. Donor age, sex, ethnicity and CMV serostatus were compiled alongside the repertoire data. Genome-wide SNP genotypes for about 55% of the roughly 670 donors were used in a later genetic analysis, which treated that subset as a discovery cohort. Every repertoire in the discovery cohort had been generated on one and the same sequencing platform. HLA typing covered class I and class II loci at four-digit resolution. Typing coverage varied by locus: roughly 629-640 donors for A, B, C, DRB1 and DQB1; about 520 for DQA1; about 600 for DPA1; approximately 470 for DPB1. Because of strong linkage in the cohort, five DR-DQ haplotypes were treated as single units for association and clustering. On average, around 240,000 unique TCR beta nucleotide sequences were sequenced per donor among roughly 430 genotyped donors of the cohort, with roughly 18% of those sequences being non-productive. Study-wide findings and limitations: Some IMGT-functional V segments, including TRBV6-2 and TRBV6-3, could not be told apart with the 87-base-pair reads, so those segments were excluded. Because some donors lacked HLA typing at each locus, the association tests relied only on the typed subset. CMV serostatus was the only immune exposure information available for the cohort. Sequencing depth was assumed to be roughly uniform across donors in the presence/absence analyses, though that assumption may not hold. The earlier analysis of 587 of the donors excluded 15 to 20 rarely observed V segments, including chromosome 9 orphons, because counts were too low. Most CMV-associated TCR beta chains appeared to be HLA-restricted in a later analysis, and the HLA associations seemed to be driven largely by CMV exposure. In an earlier analysis of under 600 of the donors, most TCR beta V segments were observed in productive rearrangements about 90% or about 30% of the time, broadly matching IMGT annotations. When HLA alleles, especially DR and DQ, strongly co-occurred, attributing TCR associations to individual alleles was difficult. In a later analysis, the rate of TCR association differed among HLA loci, with DRB1 alleles having the most associated TCRs and HLA-C alleles having the fewest. In vitro tests confirmed that three of the cytomegalovirus-associated TCR beta chains recognize cytomegalovirus antigens. While some public TCRs were present in many individuals, most TCR sequences turned up only very rarely across donors. Compared with the 666-donor mean, donors in an Asian-associated ancestry cluster had fewer N-insertions in productive TCRs, according to a later genetic analysis. A later analysis associated 15,000 to 20,000 TCR beta sequences with specific HLA alleles at a false discovery rate of 0.05. This cohort had only TCR beta chains sequenced, and the lack of alpha or paired-chain data limited which features could be detected. Several of the top co-occurrence clusters appeared to be linked to parvovirus B19, influenza, CMV and Epstein-Barr virus, according to a later analysis. Cytomegalovirus status was reported to be diagnosed by the classifier with high specificity and sensitivity in both the original and validation cohorts. Correlated functional status among segregating V segments might reflect linkage disequilibrium, but an unknown experimental factor could not be ruled out. A further reported finding was that TCR beta sequences accurately predicted the HLA-A and HLA-B alleles for most subjects in the first cohort. The authors suggested that the approach could potentially be generalized to other disease states and immunological phenotypes. A later analysis found that HLA-associated TCR beta chains were more clonally expanded and had lower generation probabilities than equally common non-associated chains. A cluster of highly shared sequence variants was judged likely to represent a technical artifact of the sequencing pipeline. A later genetic analysis associated a missense DCLRE1C variant with V-gene and J-gene trimming of TCR beta chains, and an independent cohort replicated the association. The study gave a list of under 200 TCR beta chains associated with cytomegalovirus.

As to this clone: Its antigen remains unidentified.

The cohort comprised around 700 healthy bone marrow donors. All cohort members were sampled while nominally healthy, although unrecorded immune exposures were likely present. The donor was CMV seropositive and belonged to the group of 250 to 300 seropositive cohort members. A peripheral blood sample was collected from each donor, and TCR beta sequencing was performed on peripheral blood mononuclear cells. The Qiagen DNeasy Blood Extraction Kit was used to extract genomic DNA from the blood cell samples. Library creation used the immunoSEQ multiplex PCR assay. For the multiplex PCR, a mixture combining 60 forward primers for TCR Vbeta segments and 13 reverse primers for TCR Jbeta segments was used. A multiplex PCR assay on genomic DNA amplified the CDR3 region of rearranged TCR beta genes. On the Illumina HiSeq System, the amplified TCR beta libraries were sequenced as 87-base-pair reads. From the authors' description of their analysis: Across the roughly 640 repertoires, a later analysis counted about 81 million unique TCR beta chains, 9.5 million to 13 million of which were shared by at least two donors. Raw reads were error-corrected and collapsed into unique sequences by a nearest-neighbor algorithm in which closely related sequences were merged to remove PCR and sequencing errors. To assign V, D and J gene segments, CDR3 sequences were aligned to IMGT reference sequences. For a sequence to be retained, at least a six-nucleotide match to both a V gene segment and a J gene segment was required. A rearrangement counted as productive if the CDR3 had no stop codons and remained in frame with V and J, and every other rearrangement counted as non-productive. CDR3 was defined by IMGT convention, running from the second conserved V-encoded cysteine to the conserved J-encoded phenylalanine. The earlier analysis of 587 of the donors excluded sequences that lacked an unambiguous match to a single V gene segment. In an earlier analysis of 587 of the donors, V segments were called functional above 56.7% productive rearrangements and were called segregating when the between-donor standard deviation exceeded 5%. A statistical classification framework was developed to diagnose cytomegalovirus status using the catalog of TCR beta chain sequences. In a later analysis, V and J genes were assigned by comparing TCR nucleotide sequences against IMGT/GENE-DB human TR gene sequences. A later analysis assigned CDR3 sequences and most-parsimonious VDJ recombination scenarios with the TCRdist pipeline. In a later analysis, each TCR beta chain was defined by its CDR3 amino acid sequence together with its V-gene family, and reads lacking a unique V-gene family were excluded. In a later analysis, 550 to 650 highly shared, low-generation-probability nucleotide sequences were removed to address suspected cross-contamination and a sequencing artifact. In a later analysis, a clonal expansion index was calculated for each public chain from normalized within-repertoire ranks of inferred template counts. In a later analysis, generation probabilities were computed using a VDJ recombination model fitted to out-of-frame rearrangements, and the results were checked against IGoR. Hypergeometric tests were used in a later analysis to score TCR-TCR, TCR-HLA and TCR-CMV co-occurrence, with a repertoire-size bias correction applied to the TCR pairs. In a later analysis, false discovery rates were estimated by permuting HLA or CMV assignments 20 times. In a later analysis, co-occurring TCRs were grouped using DBSCAN, and TCRdist sequence similarity was added for clustering within HLA-allele-positive subsets. Repertoires with fewer than 30,000 or more than 120,000 public chains were left out of co-occurrence clustering, as were a handful of repertoires with anomalous nucleotide sharing. Not all clones reach the TCRdb copy of this immuneACCESS table, which keeps in-frame sequences only. Checked studies attribute under half of the gap to unresolved V genes and leave the rest unexplained. That table furnishes V, J and clone size, whereas the DNA furnished D and trimming. This sample's clone table shows fewer than 85,000 clones. About 4.5% of the sample goes to the ten largest clones.

As encoded in the germline V gene, CDR1 is MDHEN while CDR2 is SYDVKM. The CDR3 runs 17 amino acids, cysteine and phenylalanine included. Only the CDR3 portion is preserved as DNA: 51 bases, with reading frame beginning at the first base. V is cut by 6 bases and J by 0 bases, and the space between the germline ends is 20 bases. The TCR sequence derives from a woman in her thirties or forties in good health and CMV-seropositive. The rearranged segments are TRBV28 and TRBJ1-2, and perhaps TRBD1 as D gene, on 6 matching bases. The sequencing sample was made of PBMCs. The bases are TGTGCCAGCAGCTCAAACGGACTGGGACAAGCTAACTATGGCTACACCTTC. It specifies CASSSNGLGQANYGYTF.